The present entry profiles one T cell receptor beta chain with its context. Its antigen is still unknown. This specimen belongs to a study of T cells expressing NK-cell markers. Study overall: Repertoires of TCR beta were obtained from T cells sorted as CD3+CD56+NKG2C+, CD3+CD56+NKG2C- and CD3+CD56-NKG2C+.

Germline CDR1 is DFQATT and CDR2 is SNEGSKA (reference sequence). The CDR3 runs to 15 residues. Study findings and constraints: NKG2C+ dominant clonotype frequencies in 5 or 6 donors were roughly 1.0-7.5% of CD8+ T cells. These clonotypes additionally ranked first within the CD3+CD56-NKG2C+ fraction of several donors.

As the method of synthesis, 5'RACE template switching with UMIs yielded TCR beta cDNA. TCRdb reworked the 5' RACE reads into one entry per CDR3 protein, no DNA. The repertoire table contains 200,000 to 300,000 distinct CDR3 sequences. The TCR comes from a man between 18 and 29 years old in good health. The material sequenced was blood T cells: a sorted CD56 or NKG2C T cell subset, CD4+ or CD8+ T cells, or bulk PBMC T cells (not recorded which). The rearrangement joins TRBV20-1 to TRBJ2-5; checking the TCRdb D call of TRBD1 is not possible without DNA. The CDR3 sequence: CSARGDPGKRETQYF.